Listed here are 29 T cell receptor beta chains from one sample, sequenced in a study of shared clonotypes between healthy human individuals. Method: immunoSEQ multiplex PCR; TCRdb's copy keeps in-frame clones and lacks some. The top ten hold around 0.38% of the sample, which has fewer than 3 million clones, less than 95% seen once. The sequenced material came from naive CD4+ T cells from PBMCs. As to subset: CD45RA+ positively selected. These receptors originate from a man in his late teens or twenties in good health. Some clones in this sample may be carry-over from other donors' samples.

This chain joins TRBV6-1 and TRBJ1-4; D unresolved. The CDR3 consists of 13 residues. Germline V CDR1 and CDR2: MNHNS, SASEGT. V dropped 8 bases and J dropped 7 bases, with 14 bases sitting between them. In DNA, the CDR3 is TGTGCCAGCGGAGGGCTTGGGAGTGAAAAACTGTTTTTT. This gives the protein CASGGLGSEKLFF.

J is TRBJ2-1 and V is TRBV14; no clear D. CDR3 size: 16 residues. The V and J ends lost 1 base and 7 bases respectively, with 17 bases between them. Germline V lookup: CDR1 SGHDN, CDR2 FVKESK. Here the CDR3 reads CASSQAVSSWNNEQFF. The CDR3 DNA reads as TGTGCCAGCAGCCAAGCAGTTAGCAGCTGGAATAATGAGCAGTTCTTC.

The CDR3 bases are TGTGCCAGCAGTACGACAGGATCCCCCTACAATGAGCAGTTCTTC. The encoded protein is CASSTTGSPYNEQFF. The V and J genes are TRBV6-5 and TRBJ2-1; D is perhaps TRBD1 (6 bases). Germline CDR1 is MNHEY and CDR2 is SVGAGI. The CDR3 contains 15 residues. Trimming took off 5 bases at V and 2 bases at J, with 13 bases between the two ends.

The chain joins TRBV10-2 to TRBJ1-1; D is unresolved. V lost 6 bases to trimming and J lost 0 bases, with 17 bases between them. In germline, CDR1 is WSHSY, CDR2 SAAADI. There are 16 residues in the CDR3. The CDR3, as DNA: TGCGCCAGCAGCGAGACTAGACCGAGCATGAACACTGAAGCTTTCTTT. It is translated as CASSETRPSMNTEAFF.

With respect to this clone: In the same sample, other DNA sequences code for this CDR3. The CDR3 reads CASSFGGQPQHF. DNA of the CDR3: TGTGCCAGCAGTTTCGGTGGTCAGCCCCAGCATTTT. V gene TRBV28 combines with J gene TRBJ1-5; D not resolved. The CDR3 is 12 residues long. The V and J ends lost 3 bases and 6 bases respectively, with 6 bases between them. Germline V lookup: CDR1 MDHEN, CDR2 SYDVKM.

The chain recombines TRBV30 with TRBJ2-7, with D unresolved. This CDR3 region has 14 residues. From germline, CDR1 is GTSNPN and CDR2 SVGIG (reference sequence). With 4 bases removed from V and 0 bases from J, the gap between germline ends came to 13 bases. The CDR3 coding sequence is TGTGCCTGGATGGAGCAGGCATACTCCTACGAGCAGTACTTC. This encodes CAWMEQAYSYEQYF.

This chain connects TRBV5-8 to TRBJ2-6, with 7 bases lining up with TRBD1. This CDR3 spans 14 amino acids. The V gene's germline CDR1 is SGHTS and CDR2 YDEGEE. Trimming at V came to 4 bases and at J to 6 bases, leaving 4 bases not matched to a gene. CDR3 sequence: CASSNDREANVLTF. The CDR3 DNA is TGTGCCAGCAGCAACGACAGGGAGGCCAACGTCCTGACTTTC.

The chain combines TRBV29-1 with TRBJ2-1, with D unclear. Trimming left V 0 bases short and J 8 bases short, with 8 bases between. This CDR3 is 12 amino acids long. The V gene's germline CDR1 is SQVTM and CDR2 ANQGSEA. The CDR3 sequence is CSVEEAADEQFF. In nucleotides, the CDR3 is TGCAGCGTTGAAGAAGCAGCTGATGAGCAGTTCTTC.

The chain recombines TRBV5-1 with TRBJ2-5, with a tentative D call TRBD2 (6 bases). V lost 1 base to trimming and J lost 5 bases, with 15 bases between them. Looked up from germline, CDR1 is SGHRS and CDR2 is YFSETQ. There are 15 residues in the CDR3. CDR3 residues: CASSLSSGGGETQYF. The CDR3 bases are TGCGCCAGCAGCTTGTCATCTGGGGGAGGTGAGACCCAGTACTTC.

A single count supports this clone. In the same sample, other DNA sequences code for this CDR3. The chain carries TRBV10-3 and TRBJ1-5; D ambiguous. V was trimmed by 6 bases and J by 4 bases, leaving 13 bases between them. CDR3 length: 14 amino acids. From germline, CDR1 is ENHRY and CDR2 SYGVKD. CDR3: CAISESGGNQPQHF. CDR3 DNA: TGTGCCATCAGCGAATCAGGTGGAAATCAGCCCCAGCATTTT.

The chain combines TRBV29-1 with TRBJ2-1, with 8 positions matching TRBD1. V shed 7 bases and J 9 bases; nucleotides not matched to a gene: 8. The germline CDR1 and CDR2 sequences are SQVTM and ANQGSEA. CDR3 length: 12 residues. The CDR3 spells CSAHQGAGEQFF. The CDR3 DNA is TGCAGCGCCCATCAGGGGGCGGGTGAGCAGTTCTTC.

The chain combines TRBV20-1 with TRBJ1-4; no clear D. Germline CDR1 is DFQATT and CDR2 is SNEGSKA (reference sequence). There are 11 residues in the CDR3. V was trimmed by 3 bases and J by 8 bases, leaving 7 bases between them. CDR3 residues: CSARVQEKLFF. The CDR3 DNA is TGCAGTGCTAGGGTTCAGGAAAAACTGTTTTTT.

V gene TRBV6-1 combines with J gene TRBJ2-3, with 10 bases matching TRBD2. The CDR3 runs to 13 residues. Germline-derived CDR1 and CDR2 are MNHNS and SASEGT. V lost 6 bases to trimming and J lost 11 bases; unmatched junction nucleotides: 8. The CDR3 DNA reads TGTGCCAGCAGCTTGACTAGCGGGTTCGGGCAGTATTTT. It is translated as CASSLTSGFGQYF.

Comments on this clone: Within the sample, other DNA sequences also encode this same CDR3. The chain couples TRBV10-1 to TRBJ1-5, with D hard to call. The CDR3 extends over 12 amino acids. CDR1 is WNHNN and CDR2 is SYGVQD in the germline V gene (reference sequence). With 6 bases removed from V and 1 base from J, the gap between germline ends came to 4 bases. The DNA of the CDR3 is TGCGCCAGCAGCGACAGCAATCAGCCCCAGCATTTT. It translates to CASSDSNQPQHF.

This chain connects TRBV7-3 to TRBJ2-7, with unresolved D. V shed 6 bases and J shed 2 bases, with 14 bases lying between them. Germline V gene lookup returns CDR1 SGHTA and CDR2 FQGTGA. The CDR3 is 14 amino acids. Here the CDR3 reads CASSPAPPPYEQYF. CDR3 nucleotide sequence: TGTGCCAGCAGTCCGGCCCCGCCTCCCTACGAGCAGTACTTC.

The rearrangement links TRBV5-1 to TRBJ2-1; 11 bases line up with TRBD2. There are 20 residues in the CDR3. V dropped 2 bases and J dropped 4; count of bases not matched to a gene: 17. Germline V CDR1 and CDR2: SGHRS, YFSETQ. The DNA for the CDR3 is TGCGCCAGCAGCTTTGGAGTAGGGCTAGCGGGAGGAGGAGCGTACAATGAGCAGTTCTTC. It encodes CASSFGVGLAGGGAYNEQFF. The whole variable domain, filled in from reference TRBV5-1 and TRBJ2-1, reads KAGVTQTPRYLIKTRGQQVTLSCSPISGHRSVSWYQQTPGQGLQFLFEYFSETQRNKGNFPGRFSGRQFSNSRSEMNVSTLELGDSALYLCASSFGVGLAGGGAYNEQFFGPGTRLTVL.

This clone was observed a single time. This chain uses TRBV5-4 with TRBJ2-1; 9 positions match TRBD1. CDR1 and CDR2 from the germline V gene are SGHNT and YYREEE (reference sequence). J lost 0 bases, V lost 5 bases, and 9 bases had no gene match. CDR3 length: 17 amino acids. The CDR3 reads CASSPGQGSSSYNEQFF. CDR3 nucleotide sequence: TGTGCCAGCAGTCCCGGACAGGGGTCGAGCTCCTACAATGAGCAGTTCTTC. The full variable domain, rest sourced from reference TRBV5-4 and TRBJ2-1, is ETGVTQSPTHLIKTRGQQVTLRCSSQSGHNTVSWYQQALGQGPQFIFQYYREEENGRGNFPPRFSGLQFPNYSSELNVNALELDDSALYLCASSPGQGSSSYNEQFFGPGTRLTVL.

The chain recombines TRBV7-2 with TRBJ2-1, with D unclear. Looked up from germline, CDR1 is SGHTA and CDR2 is FQGNSA. The CDR3 is made up of 15 amino acids. Trimming pared 6 bases from V and 5 bases from J, leaving 17 bases between. DNA for the CDR3: TGTGCCAGCAGGTCTCCGTCGGGCAGACACAATGAGCAGTTCTTC. Translated, it gives CASRSPSGRHNEQFF.

This clone was seen just once. The J gene is TRBJ1-2, the V gene TRBV10-3; TRBD1 might be the D (5 bases). This CDR3 is 15 amino acids long. V shed 4 bases and J shed 4 bases, with 16 bases lying between them. Looked up from germline, CDR1 is ENHRY and CDR2 is SYGVKD. The CDR3 reads CAISAPAGNGYGYTF. As DNA, the CDR3 is TGTGCCATCAGTGCTCCGGCAGGGAACGGCTATGGCTACACCTTC.

In its sample, this clone was seen once. The chain joins TRBV9 to TRBJ2-2, with 13 nucleotides matching TRBD2. The CDR3 sequence is 19 residues long. The junction had 10 bases not matched to a gene; V was cut back by 0 bases and J by 5 bases. Germline CDR1 SGDLS, CDR2 YYNGEE. CDR3 loop: CASSVATGTSGKGTGELFF. The CDR3 bases are TGTGCCAGCAGCGTAGCTACGGGGACTAGCGGGAAGGGTACCGGGGAGCTGTTTTTT.

The chain couples TRBV6-5 to TRBJ2-5; the D is unclear. The CDR3 length is 14 residues. Germline CDR1 reads MNHEY; CDR2 reads SVGAGI. The V and J ends lost 4 bases and 5 bases respectively, with 14 bases between them. The CDR3 region is CASSSLLGDETQYF. The CDR3 nucleotides are TGTGCCAGCAGTTCTTTGCTAGGAGATGAGACCCAGTACTTC.

V and J are TRBV7-9 and TRBJ2-6; D possibly corresponds to TRBD1 (6 bases). CDR1 SEHNR and CDR2 FQNEAQ come from the germline V gene (reference sequence). The CDR3 covers 18 residues. Deletions cut 5 bases from V and 0 bases from J, with 17 bases between. The CDR3 sequence is CASSLGAGESSGANVLTF. The CDR3 region has the DNA TGTGCCAGCAGCCTAGGGGCAGGGGAGAGCTCTGGGGCCAACGTCCTGACTTTC.

The CDR3 sequence is CASSTPAGLETQYF. In DNA form, the CDR3 reads TGTGCCAGCAGTACACCAGCCGGGTTGGAGACCCAGTACTTC. The rearrangement uses TRBV25-1 and TRBJ2-5; D gene ambiguous. Germline V CDR1 and CDR2: MGHDK, SYGVNS. The CDR3 has 14 amino acids. V was pared by 5 bases and J by 5 bases, with 15 bases between.

This chain connects TRBV2 to TRBJ1-3; no clear D. This CDR3 region has 12 residues. Germline CDR1 and CDR2: SNHLY and FYNNEI. Trimming took off 8 bases at V and 1 base at J, with 6 bases between the two ends. CDR3 nucleotide sequence: TGTGCCAGCGTTGGTTCTGGAAACACCATATATTTT. Its protein is CASVGSGNTIYF.

This clone showed up just a few times. This specimen includes other DNA sequences encoding the same CDR3. The V and J genes are TRBV18 and TRBJ1-1, with a tentative D call TRBD1 (5 bases). V was trimmed by 0 bases and J by 5 bases, leaving 7 bases between them. The CDR3 is 13 residues long. The germline V gene has CDR1 KGHSH and CDR2 LQKENI. As DNA, the CDR3 is TGTGCCAGCTCACCACCGGGGCAGACTGAAGCTTTCTTT. It specifies CASSPPGQTEAFF.

About this clone: It may be a read error: a sequence one base away is much more abundant. Other DNA sequences in this specimen translate into the identical CDR3. This rearrangement joins TRBV5-1 to TRBJ2-3; no clear D. This CDR3 region has 12 residues. Per the germline V gene, CDR1 is SGHRS and CDR2 is YFSETQ. The ends were cut back, 2 bases at V and 3 bases at J, with 4 bases in the middle. CDR3 loop: CASSFSTDTQYF. The CDR3 DNA reads TGCGCCAGCAGCTTTAGTACAGATACGCAGTATTTT.

CDR3 loop: CASSPSGTYFFNQPQHF. Here the CDR3 DNA reads TGTGCCAGCAGTCCCTCCGGGACCTACTTTTTTAATCAGCCCCAGCATTTT. The genes are TRBV27 and TRBJ1-5; possible D gene TRBD1, 5 bases. The CDR3 covers 17 residues. V shed 5 bases and J shed 4 bases, with 21 bases lying between them. CDR1 is MNHEY and CDR2 is SMNVEV in the germline V gene (reference sequence).

The chain employs TRBV7-8 and TRBJ1-4; D is unclear. Trimming shortened V by 2 bases and J by 10 bases, and 8 bases separated the two germline ends. Germline values: CDR1 SGHVS, CDR2 FQNEAQ. This CDR3 comprises 12 residues. For the CDR3, the DNA is TGTGCCAGCAGCTTACCGGGAGGAAAACTGTTTTTT. It codes for CASSLPGGKLFF.

This clone was seen a single time. The rearrangement links TRBV28 to TRBJ1-1, with a weak D call TRBD1 (5 bases). CDR3 length: 13 residues. Trimming pared 7 bases from V and 11 bases from J, leaving 20 bases between. Germline values: CDR1 MDHEN, CDR2 SYDVKM. CDR3 bases: TGTGCCAGCACCCTCCCCCCGGGGGGTCGGGCTTTCTTT. This encodes CASTLPPGGRAFF.